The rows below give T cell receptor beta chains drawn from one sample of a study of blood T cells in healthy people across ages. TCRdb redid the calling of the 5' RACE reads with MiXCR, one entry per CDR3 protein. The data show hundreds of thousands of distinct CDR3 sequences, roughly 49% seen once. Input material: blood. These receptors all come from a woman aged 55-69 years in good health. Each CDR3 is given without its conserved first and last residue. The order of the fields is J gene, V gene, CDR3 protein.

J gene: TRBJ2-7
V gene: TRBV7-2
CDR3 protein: ASPSGPYEQY

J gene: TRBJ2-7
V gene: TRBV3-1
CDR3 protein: ASSQDLPGTLD

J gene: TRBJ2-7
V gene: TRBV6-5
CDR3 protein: ASSYGTGNYEQY

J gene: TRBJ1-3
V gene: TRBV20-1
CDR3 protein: SARETGGQNTIY

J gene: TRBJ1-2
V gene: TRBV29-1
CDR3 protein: SVVLQDYGYT

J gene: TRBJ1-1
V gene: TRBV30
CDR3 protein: AWSRQLNTEAF

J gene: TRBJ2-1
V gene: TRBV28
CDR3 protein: ASSSSQAVAYNEQF

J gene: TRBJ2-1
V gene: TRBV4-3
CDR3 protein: ASSQISTYNEQF

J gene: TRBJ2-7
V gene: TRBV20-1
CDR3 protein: SARVPSGIYEQY

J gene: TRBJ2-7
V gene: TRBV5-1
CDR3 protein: ASSFTGLFRAEQY

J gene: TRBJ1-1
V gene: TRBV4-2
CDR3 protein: ASSQEWGQGWTEAF

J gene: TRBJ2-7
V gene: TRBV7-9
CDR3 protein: ASSLPGLPIYEQY

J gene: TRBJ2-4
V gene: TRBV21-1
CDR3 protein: ASSNQAGLAKNIQY

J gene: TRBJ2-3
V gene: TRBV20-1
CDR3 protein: SSAADTQY

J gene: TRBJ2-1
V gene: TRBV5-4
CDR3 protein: ASSLAVQGYYNEQF

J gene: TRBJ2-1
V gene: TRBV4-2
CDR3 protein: ASSQTSGGVDEQF

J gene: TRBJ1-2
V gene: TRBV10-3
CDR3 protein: AISDFGGAAHYGYT

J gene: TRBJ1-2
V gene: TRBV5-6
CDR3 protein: ASSVPMKTYGYT

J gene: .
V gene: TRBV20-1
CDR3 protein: SARAPGGGSGETQY

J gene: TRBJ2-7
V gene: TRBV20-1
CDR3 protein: SAATDLSYEQY